This T cell receptor (beta chain) was sequenced in a study of cytomegalovirus exposure and HLA in healthy donors. On the study more broadly: Prior work identified some 120 million unique TCR beta sequences in 150 million to 200 million T cells.

As for this clone: Its specificity is unknown.

CDR1 is MDHEN and CDR2 is SYDVKM in the germline V gene. Between the trimmed V and J ends, which lost 2 bases and 10 bases, there was a span of 18 bases. CDR3 length: 15 amino acids. Primers: 60 Vbeta forward and 13 Jbeta reverse. Original analysis: Roughly 83 million unique TCR beta chains, around 10 million of them shared, were counted by a later analysis. TCRdb's copy holds only in-frame clones and misses some; the assay was immunoSEQ multiplex PCR. D and trimming come from the DNA, and the V and J calls and clone size come from that table. The table includes 150,000 to 200,000 clones, around four fifths detected once. Study findings and constraints: Researchers reported in a later analysis that common viral pathogens appeared linked to several top clusters.

This receptor was identified in a woman aged 45-65 years in good health and CMV-seropositive. The chain couples TRBV28 to TRBJ2-1; possibly TRBD2 for D (7 bases). Sequencing was done on a sample of PBMCs. In DNA form, the CDR3 reads TGTGCCAGCAGTTTACTAACGGGGGGCTTAGGAGAGCAGTTCTTC. Translating gives CASSLLTGGLGEQFF. Full variable domain (missing parts from reference TRBV28 and TRBJ2-1): DVKVTQSSRYLVKRTGEKVFLECVQDMDHENMFWYRQDPGLGLRLIYFSYDVKMKEKGDIPEGYSVSREKKERFSLILESASTNQTSMYLCASSLLTGGLGEQFFGPGTRLTVL.